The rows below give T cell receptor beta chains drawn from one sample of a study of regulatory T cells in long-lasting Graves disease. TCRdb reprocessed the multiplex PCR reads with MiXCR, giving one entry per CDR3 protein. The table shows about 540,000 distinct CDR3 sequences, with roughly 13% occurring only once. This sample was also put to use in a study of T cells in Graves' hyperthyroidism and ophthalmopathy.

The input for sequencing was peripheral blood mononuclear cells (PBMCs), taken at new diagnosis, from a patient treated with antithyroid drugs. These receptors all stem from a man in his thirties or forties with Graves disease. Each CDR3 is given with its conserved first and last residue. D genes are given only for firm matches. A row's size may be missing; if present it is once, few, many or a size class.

CDR3nt: TGTGCCACTTCGACCCCGACGAGCTCCTACGAGCAGTACTTC
CDR3aa: CATSTPTSSYEQYF
v_gene: TRBV6-1
abundance: many
j_gene: TRBJ2-7
d_gene: .

CDR3nt: TGTGCCAACACCCCGGACAGCCCTAATGAAAAACTGTTTTTT
CDR3aa: CANTPDSPNEKLFF
v_gene: TRBV2
abundance: many
j_gene: TRBJ1-4
d_gene: .

CDR3nt: TGCAGTGCTAGAACCCAGCGCGGGAGGGGGAATGAGCAGTTCTTC
CDR3aa: CSARTQRGRGNEQFF
v_gene: TRBV20-1
abundance: many
j_gene: TRBJ2-1
d_gene: TRBD2

CDR3nt: TGTGCCTGGAGTCCCGGGGGCCCTACTATCTATGGCTACACCTTC
CDR3aa: CAWSPGGPTIYGYTF
v_gene: TRBV30
abundance: many
j_gene: TRBJ1-2
d_gene: .

CDR3nt: TGTGCCAGCAGCGCCCTACCCTCCTACGAGCAGTACTTC
CDR3aa: CASSALPSYEQYF
v_gene: TRBV9
abundance: many
j_gene: TRBJ2-7
d_gene: .

CDR3nt: TGTGCCAGCAGTTACGAGGGTATTAGGAGTGGGGAGACCCAGTACTTC
CDR3aa: CASSYEGIRSGETQYF
v_gene: TRBV6-5
abundance: many
j_gene: TRBJ2-5
d_gene: .

CDR3nt: TGTGCCAGCAGAACAGGGACTAGCGGAGGGGACATTCAGTACTTC
CDR3aa: CASRTGTSGGDIQYF
v_gene: TRBV12-3/TRBV12-4
abundance: many
j_gene: TRBJ2-4
d_gene: TRBD2

CDR3nt: TGTGCCAGCAGCCGGGGCGGTAATATGAACACTGAAGCTTTCTTT
CDR3aa: CASSRGGNMNTEAFF
v_gene: TRBV5-5
abundance: many
j_gene: TRBJ1-1
d_gene: .

CDR3nt: TGCAGCGTTGGGGGCGAGCGGTATAACGGCTACACCTTC
CDR3aa: CSVGGERYNGYTF
v_gene: TRBV29-1
abundance: many
j_gene: TRBJ1-2
d_gene: .

CDR3nt: TGTGCCAGCGCACAGACTAGCGGGAGTTTTGGAGATACGCAGTATTTT
CDR3aa: CASAQTSGSFGDTQYF
v_gene: TRBV18
abundance: many
j_gene: TRBJ2-3
d_gene: TRBD2

CDR3nt: TGCAGTGCTAGATCACCCGAAGGGAAAACGGCTAATAATTCACCCCTCCACTTT
CDR3aa: CSARSPEGKTANNSPLHF
v_gene: TRBV20-1
abundance: .
j_gene: TRBJ1-6
d_gene: .

CDR3nt: TGTGCCAGCAGCCAAGATCCCGAGCGGGAGGTTTACCCTCGGAACAATGAGCAGTTCTTC
CDR3aa: CASSQDPEREVYPRNNEQFF
v_gene: TRBV3-1
abundance: few
j_gene: TRBJ2-1
d_gene: TRBD2

CDR3nt: TGTGCCAGCAGTTTAAAGGGGGTCGGTGAAAAACTGTTTTTT
CDR3aa: CASSLKGVGEKLFF
v_gene: TRBV12-3/TRBV12-4
abundance: many
j_gene: TRBJ1-4
d_gene: .

CDR3nt: TGTGCCAGCAGGGAGACTAGCTCCCACAATGAGCAGTTCTTC
CDR3aa: CASRETSSHNEQFF
v_gene: TRBV12-3/TRBV12-4
abundance: many
j_gene: TRBJ2-1
d_gene: TRBD2

CDR3nt: TGTGCCAGCAGGAAGATCAGGGGGGAAAGCGCCGGCGGGGAGCTGTTTTTT
CDR3aa: CASRKIRGESAGGELFF
v_gene: TRBV2
abundance: many
j_gene: TRBJ2-2
d_gene: .

CDR3nt: .
CDR3aa: CASSLDKGGVYEQYFGPVTDTQYF
v_gene: TRBV4-1
abundance: .
j_gene: TRBJ2-3
d_gene: .

CDR3nt: TGCGCCAGCAGCTCCGGACAGGGCGTCCTGGATACGCAGTATTTT
CDR3aa: CASSSGQGVLDTQYF
v_gene: TRBV5-1
abundance: .
j_gene: TRBJ2-3
d_gene: TRBD1

CDR3nt: TGTGCCAGTAGCATTAGGTCCGACCTCTACGAGCAGTACTTC
CDR3aa: CASSIRSDLYEQYF
v_gene: TRBV19
abundance: many
j_gene: TRBJ2-7
d_gene: .

CDR3nt: TGTGCCAGCACTAGGACGGTCAGCAATCAGCCCCAGCATTTT
CDR3aa: CASTRTVSNQPQHF
v_gene: TRBV2
abundance: many
j_gene: TRBJ1-5
d_gene: .

CDR3nt: TGTGCCAGTGTACGGGACAGTTCTACGAATGAGCAGTTCTTC
CDR3aa: CASVRDSSTNEQFF
v_gene: TRBV2
abundance: many
j_gene: TRBJ2-1
d_gene: TRBD1

CDR3nt: TGTGCCAGCAGCTTAGGGAGGGGACTTCCGGGGGGAGATACGCAGTATTTT
CDR3aa: CASSLGRGLPGGDTQYF
v_gene: TRBV11-2
abundance: few
j_gene: TRBJ2-3
d_gene: TRBD2

CDR3nt: TGTGCCTGGAGTAAGGAGGGAGTCACAGATACGCAGTATTTT
CDR3aa: CAWSKEGVTDTQYF
v_gene: TRBV30
abundance: few
j_gene: TRBJ2-3
d_gene: .

CDR3nt: TGTGCCAGCAGCCTTCCGGCCGGGGAGCTGTTTTTT
CDR3aa: CASSLPAGELFF
v_gene: TRBV7-6
abundance: .
j_gene: TRBJ2-2
d_gene: .

CDR3nt: TGTGCCAGCAGTTTATTGAGACCCGGCGGGGATGAGCAGTTCTTC
CDR3aa: CASSLLRPGGDEQFF
v_gene: TRBV27
abundance: many
j_gene: TRBJ2-1
d_gene: .

CDR3nt: TGCAGTGCTTGTGACAGGGGGCTAGCGGAGCAGTTCTTC
CDR3aa: CSACDRGLAEQFF
v_gene: TRBV20-1
abundance: many
j_gene: TRBJ2-1
d_gene: TRBD1

CDR3nt: TGTGCCAGCAGCTGGGACACGGACACAGATACGCAGTATTTT
CDR3aa: CASSWDTDTDTQYF
v_gene: TRBV6-1
abundance: .
j_gene: TRBJ2-3
d_gene: .

CDR3nt: TGTGCCAGCAGCTTACAAGGACACCTGGAGGAGACCCAGTACTTC
CDR3aa: CASSLQGHLEETQYF
v_gene: TRBV5-5
abundance: many
j_gene: TRBJ2-5
d_gene: .

CDR3nt: TGTGCCAGCAGCTTCGGAATAGTCTACGAGCAGTACTTC
CDR3aa: CASSFGIVYEQYF
v_gene: TRBV11-1
abundance: many
j_gene: TRBJ2-7
d_gene: .

CDR3nt: TGTGCCAGCAGCTCTGCCGGGACAAACTCGGATTACGAGCAGTACTTC
CDR3aa: CASSSAGTNSDYEQYF
v_gene: TRBV7-2
abundance: .
j_gene: TRBJ2-7
d_gene: .

CDR3nt: TGCGCCAGCAGCCGGAACAAGAATGAGCAGTTCTTC
CDR3aa: CASSRNKNEQFF
v_gene: TRBV4-1
abundance: .
j_gene: TRBJ2-1
d_gene: .

CDR3nt: TGTGCCAGCAGTTACGGGGGGACTAGCCTTTACAATGAGCAGTTCTTC
CDR3aa: CASSYGGTSLYNEQFF
v_gene: TRBV6-9
abundance: .
j_gene: TRBJ2-1
d_gene: TRBD2

CDR3nt: TGTGCCAGCTCACCACTATCGTCCCGGCGGGAGGGCCAAGATACGCAGTATTTT
CDR3aa: CASSPLSSRREGQDTQYF
v_gene: TRBV18
abundance: .
j_gene: TRBJ2-3
d_gene: TRBD2

CDR3nt: TGCAGTGCTCGGACTAGCGGGAGCCGTCGGGAGACCCAGTACTTC
CDR3aa: CSARTSGSRRETQYF
v_gene: TRBV20-1
abundance: many
j_gene: TRBJ2-5
d_gene: TRBD2

CDR3nt: TGTGCCAGCACTCGGGGCTATGGCTACACCTTC
CDR3aa: CASTRGYGYTF
v_gene: TRBV12-3/TRBV12-4
abundance: many
j_gene: TRBJ1-2
d_gene: .

CDR3nt: TGTGCCAGCTCACTGATGAGTAGTTTCACAGATACGCAGTATTTT
CDR3aa: CASSLMSSFTDTQYF
v_gene: TRBV18
abundance: .
j_gene: TRBJ2-3
d_gene: .

CDR3nt: TGTGCCAGCACCGGGACAGGGAGTGGCTACACCTTC
CDR3aa: CASTGTGSGYTF
v_gene: TRBV27
abundance: many
j_gene: TRBJ1-2
d_gene: TRBD1

CDR3nt: TGTGCCAGCAGTCTGGACGGTTTACCTGAAGCTTTCTTT
CDR3aa: CASSLDGLPEAFF
v_gene: TRBV28
abundance: many
j_gene: TRBJ1-1
d_gene: .

CDR3nt: TGTGCCTGGAGCAACGGGGGGTGGTATCGGGAGCAGTTCTTC
CDR3aa: CAWSNGGWYREQFF
v_gene: TRBV30
abundance: many
j_gene: TRBJ2-1
d_gene: TRBD2

CDR3nt: TGTGCCAGCAGCTTAGATGGGGTGACTGAAGCTTTCTTT
CDR3aa: CASSLDGVTEAFF
v_gene: TRBV11-2
abundance: few
j_gene: TRBJ1-1
d_gene: .

CDR3nt: TGCGCCAGCAGCTTGGGTGGGGGGCAAACTGAAGCTTTCTTT
CDR3aa: CASSLGGGQTEAFF
v_gene: TRBV5-1
abundance: many
j_gene: TRBJ1-1
d_gene: .

CDR3nt: TGTGCCACCCTAATATCCTTATGGGGCGCCGAGAGGGGTTCAGAGTCTGCAACTAATGAAAAACTGTTTTTT
CDR3aa: CATLISLWGAERGSESATNEKLFF
v_gene: TRBV24-1
abundance: few
j_gene: TRBJ1-4
d_gene: .

CDR3nt: TGTGCCAGCAGTGAAGCGACAGGGAATCAGCCCCAGCATTTT
CDR3aa: CASSEATGNQPQHF
v_gene: TRBV6-1
abundance: .
j_gene: TRBJ1-5
d_gene: TRBD1

CDR3nt: TGTGCCAGCAGTCCAGCCGTTTGGGACATTCAGTACTTC
CDR3aa: CASSPAVWDIQYF
v_gene: TRBV12-3/TRBV12-4
abundance: many
j_gene: TRBJ2-4
d_gene: .

CDR3nt: TGCGCCAGCAGCTTGGGCGACAGGGCGTCCTCCTACGAGCAGTACTTC
CDR3aa: CASSLGDRASSYEQYF
v_gene: TRBV5-1
abundance: many
j_gene: TRBJ2-7
d_gene: TRBD1

CDR3nt: TGCAGTGCTAGAGCTCTAGCGGATCAGGTCACCGGGGAGCTGTTTTTT
CDR3aa: CSARALADQVTGELFF
v_gene: TRBV20-1
abundance: .
j_gene: TRBJ2-2
d_gene: TRBD2

CDR3nt: TGTGCCAGCAGCGAAGGACTAGCGGGAGCGAAAGAGACCCAGTACTTC
CDR3aa: CASSEGLAGAKETQYF
v_gene: TRBV9
abundance: many
j_gene: TRBJ2-5
d_gene: TRBD2

CDR3nt: TGTGCCAGCAGTCCCATATACGAGCAGTACTTC
CDR3aa: CASSPIYEQYF
v_gene: TRBV7-8
abundance: many
j_gene: TRBJ2-7
d_gene: .

CDR3nt: TGTGCCAGTAGTATGCGGCGGGAGGTAGGGAATGAGCAGTTCTTC
CDR3aa: CASSMRREVGNEQFF
v_gene: TRBV19
abundance: .
j_gene: TRBJ2-1
d_gene: TRBD2

CDR3nt: TGTGCCAGCAGCTCACCGGGACAGGGGAATGGCTACACCTTC
CDR3aa: CASSSPGQGNGYTF
v_gene: TRBV7-9
abundance: many
j_gene: TRBJ1-2
d_gene: TRBD1

CDR3nt: TGTGCCAGCAGTTTTACCTTTTCGGGGTCTCGGAACTATGGCTACACCTTC
CDR3aa: CASSFTFSGSRNYGYTF
v_gene: TRBV12-3/TRBV12-4
abundance: many
j_gene: TRBJ1-2
d_gene: .

CDR3nt: TGTGCCAGCAGCGGGGACGGCAGGTATGGCTACACCTTC
CDR3aa: CASSGDGRYGYTF
v_gene: TRBV28
abundance: many
j_gene: TRBJ1-2
d_gene: .

CDR3nt: TGTGCCAGCAGCTTAAGCTTGGAGACGGGCTCTGGAAACACCATATATTTT
CDR3aa: CASSLSLETGSGNTIYF
v_gene: TRBV13
abundance: .
j_gene: TRBJ1-3
d_gene: .

CDR3nt: TGTGCCAGTAGTACGGGACTAGCGGGATTCCAAGAGACCCAGTACTTC
CDR3aa: CASSTGLAGFQETQYF
v_gene: TRBV19
abundance: .
j_gene: TRBJ2-5
d_gene: TRBD2

CDR3nt: TGTGCCATCAGGCCCAGTAAGGGGACTAGCGGGCTGAGCTCCTACAATGAGCAGTTCTTC
CDR3aa: CAIRPSKGTSGLSSYNEQFF
v_gene: TRBV10-3
abundance: few
j_gene: TRBJ2-1
d_gene: TRBD2

CDR3nt: TGTGCCAGCACCTCCCACGGAGGAGGTACAACGAATGAGCAGTTCTTC
CDR3aa: CASTSHGGGTTNEQFF
v_gene: TRBV6-1
abundance: .
j_gene: TRBJ2-1
d_gene: .

CDR3nt: TGTGCCATCAGGGGGGACACCCACACAGATACGCAGTATTTT
CDR3aa: CAIRGDTHTDTQYF
v_gene: TRBV10-3
abundance: .
j_gene: TRBJ2-3
d_gene: .

CDR3nt: TGCAGTGCTGCGGGGGGCGGGTACTCCTACGAGCAGTACTTC
CDR3aa: CSAAGGGYSYEQYF
v_gene: TRBV20-1
abundance: many
j_gene: TRBJ2-7
d_gene: TRBD2